The 8 T cell receptor beta chains given below trace back to one sample, sequenced in a study of CD8 T cells in Susac syndrome. Random hexamers primed reverse transcription of about 0.5 to 1 ug RNA. TCRdb reprocessed the immunoSEQ multiplex PCR reads with MiXCR, giving one entry per CDR3 protein. The top ten clones hold approximately 0.1% of a sample with under 200,000 distinct CDR3 sequences, 90% to 97% of them seen once. Sequenced: CD4+ T cells from PBMCs. These receptors all stem from a human donor with Susac syndrome.

This clonotype was observed a single time. The V gene is TRBV12-3 or TRBV12-4, the J gene TRBJ2-1, with D perhaps TRBD2 (6 bases). This CDR3 contains 14 residues. V was trimmed by 6 bases and J by 12 bases, leaving 21 bases between them. CDR3 sequence (DNA): TGTGCCAGCAGCCCTACGTCGGGTCGGACTATGCAGTTCTTC. Encoded protein: CASSPTSGRTMQFF.

The chain carries TRBV2 and TRBJ2-7; 8 nucleotides align to TRBD2. V lost 10 bases to trimming and J lost 7 bases; unmatched junction nucleotides: 12. The V gene's germline CDR1 is SNHLY and CDR2 FYNNEI. CDR3 length: 13 residues. The CDR3 loop reads CATQFSSGGEQYF. DNA for the CDR3: TGTGCCACCCAATTTTCGTCGGGAGGGGAGCAGTACTTC.

The rearrangement links TRBV12-3 or TRBV12-4 to TRBJ2-1, with D hard to call. The CDR3 spans 13 residues. Trimming removed 2 bases at V and 3 bases at J, with 5 bases between. As DNA, the CDR3 is TGTGCCAGCAGTTTAATCAACTACAATGAGCAGTTCTTC. This translates into CASSLINYNEQFF.

The V call is TRBV3-1, the J call TRBJ1-6; D not certain. V shed 1 base and J shed 5 bases, with 6 bases lying between them. The CDR3 is 14 amino acids. Germline V gene lookup returns CDR1 LGHDT and CDR2 YNNKEL (reference sequence). This CDR3 reads CASSQGTDNSPLHF. Here the CDR3 DNA reads TGTGCCAGCAGCCAAGGTACAGATAATTCACCCCTCCACTTT.

This chain joins TRBV5-4 and TRBJ2-5; the D is unclear. CDR3 length: 13 amino acids. Germline loops: CDR1 SGHNT, CDR2 YYREEE (reference sequence). Trimming cost V 4 bases and J 4 bases, with 11 bases left between them. The CDR3 sequence is CASSQGPLETQYF. The CDR3 bases are TGTGCCAGCAGCCAAGGACCATTAGAGACCCAGTACTTC.

The rearrangement uses TRBV30 and TRBJ2-5, with 10 bases identical to TRBD2. The CDR3 is made up of 12 amino acids. Trimming at V came to 5 bases and at J to 5 bases, leaving 2 bases not matched to a gene. CDR1 is GTSNPN and CDR2 is SVGIG in the germline V gene (reference sequence). The chain's CDR3 is CAWQAGGETQYF. For the CDR3, the DNA is TGTGCCTGGCAAGCGGGGGGGGAGACCCAGTACTTC.

This chain uses TRBV20-1 with TRBJ2-2, with D possibly TRBD2 on 6 matching bases. V was pared by 0 bases and J by 7 bases, with 15 bases between. CDR3 length equals 15 residues. CDR1 is DFQATT and CDR2 is SNEGSKA in the germline V gene (reference sequence). The chain's CDR3 is CSARDRRGHGGELFF. In DNA, the CDR3 is TGCAGTGCTAGAGATCGGAGGGGCCATGGCGGGGAGCTGTTTTTT.

The gene calls are TRBV3-1 and TRBJ1-2; a weak D match, TRBD1 (5 bases). The CDR3 totals 14 residues. Germline V gene lookup returns CDR1 LGHDT and CDR2 YNNKEL (reference sequence). Trimming took off 4 bases at V and 8 bases at J, with 17 bases between the two ends. CDR3 nucleotides: TGTGCCAGCAGCCGGACCCAGGGCTCAGGGGGCTACACCTTC. Amino acids: CASSRTQGSGGYTF. Together with reference TRBV3-1 and TRBJ1-2, the CDR3 gives the full variable domain: DTAVSQTPKYLVTQMGNDKSIKCEQNLGHDTMYWYKQDSKKFLKIMFSYNNKELIINETVPNRFSPKSPDKAHLNLHINSLELGDSAVYFCASSRTQGSGGYTFGSGTRLTVV.